Given below is one T cell receptor (beta chain) in context. V lost 5 bases, J lost 0 bases, and 3 bases stayed unmatched. CDR1 is SGHTA and CDR2 is FQGNSA in the germline V gene. The CDR3 runs to 15 residues. Method: immunoSEQ multiplex PCR; TCRdb's copy keeps in-frame clones and lacks some. The sample has around 2.5 million clones; more than 85% are singletons. The data belong to a study of shared clonotypes between healthy human individuals. The sequenced sample was naive CD4+ T cells from PBMCs. The subset here: CD45RA+ positively selected. The TCR sequence derives from a man aged 18 to 35 in good health. Some clones in this sample may be carry-over from other donors' samples. The gene calls are TRBV7-2 and TRBJ2-1; 8 bases are shared with TRBD1. This CDR3 is CASSQGTGSYNEQFF. Written as DNA, the CDR3 is TGTGCCAGCAGCCAGGGGACAGGCTCCTACAATGAGCAGTTCTTC.